One and the same sample provided the 32 T cell receptor beta chains below, sequenced in a study of blood T cell repertoires in COVID-19. The protocol was immunoSEQ multiplex PCR, while the TCRdb copy is restricted to in-frame clones and leaves out a portion. The repertoire holds more than 45,000 clones, 82% seen once, with about 22% in the top ten. Source material: peripheral blood. The origin of the receptors is a woman aged 55-69 years with acute or convalescent COVID-19.

This chain joins TRBV19 and TRBJ1-2, with TRBD1 matching 10 bases. CDR3 length equals 13 residues. V trimming: 10 bases; J trimming: 7 bases; junction bases outside the gene matches: 9. Germline CDR1 LNHDA, CDR2 SQIVND (reference sequence). The CDR3, as DNA: TGTGCCACTGATTTAGACAGGGGGCTTGGCTACACCTTC. Residues: CATDLDRGLGYTF.

The chain combines TRBV14 with TRBJ1-1, with D perhaps TRBD1 (6 bases). V was trimmed by 4 bases and J by 5 bases, leaving 17 bases between them. The CDR3 is 15 amino acids. Germline V gene lookup returns CDR1 SGHDN and CDR2 FVKESK. This chain's CDR3 is CASSRETGGQTEAFF. CDR3 DNA sequence: TGTGCCAGCAGCCGGGAAACGGGGGGGCAAACTGAAGCTTTCTTT.

A single count supports this clone. This sequence joins TRBV15 and TRBJ1-5; D is unresolved. V was clipped by 1 base and J by 7 bases, with 14 bases between them. Germline V gives CDR1 LNHNV, CDR2 YYDKDF (reference sequence). This CDR3 spans 15 amino acids. CDR3 bases: TGTGCCACCAGCAGAGTGAGACAAAGAGAGCAGCCCCAGCATTTT. This sequence encodes CATSRVRQREQPQHF.

The chain joins TRBV5-4 to TRBJ2-1, with D possibly being TRBD1 (6 bases). Trimming removed 4 bases at V and 8 bases at J, with 19 bases between. Germline CDR1 is SGHNT and CDR2 is YYREEE (reference sequence). The length of the CDR3 is 15 residues. CDR3 in amino acids: CASSAETGSWDEQFF. The DNA of the CDR3 is TGTGCCAGCAGCGCCGAAACAGGGAGCTGGGATGAGCAGTTCTTC.

The rearrangement uses TRBV29-1 and TRBJ2-1, with 11 nucleotides matching TRBD1. Trimming took 8 bases from V and 7 from J; bases not matched to a gene: 7. Germline V lookup: CDR1 SQVTM, CDR2 ANQGSEA. The CDR3 runs 13 residues. CDR3 nucleotide sequence: TGCAGCCTTTCCGGGACAGGGGGTAATGAGCAGTTCTTC. Protein sequence: CSLSGTGGNEQFF.

CDR3 amino acids: CASRRTVHYGYTF. The CDR3 coding sequence is TGTGCCAGCAGGCGGACAGTCCACTATGGCTACACCTTC. The V and J genes are TRBV27 and TRBJ1-2, with D perhaps TRBD1 (6 bases). Looked up from germline, CDR1 is MNHEY and CDR2 is SMNVEV (reference sequence). V was clipped by 6 bases and J by 3 bases, with 11 bases between them. This CDR3 is 13 amino acids long.

V usage is TRBV7-9 and J usage is TRBJ2-7; TRBD1 matches 9 bases. V gave up 2 bases and J gave up 0 bases; unmatched junction bases: 2. Germline V lookup: CDR1 SEHNR, CDR2 FQNEAQ (reference sequence). The CDR3 runs 15 residues. The CDR3 nucleotides read TGTGCCAGCAGCTTACTACAGGGGGCCTCCTACGAGCAGTACTTC. Its protein product is CASSLLQGASYEQYF.

This chain links TRBV9 with TRBJ1-3; no definite D call. The CDR3 contains 14 residues. V lost 0 bases to trimming and J lost 3 bases, with 7 bases between them. Germline V gives CDR1 SGDLS, CDR2 YYNGEE. The CDR3 protein is CASSVGGLGNTIYF. The CDR3 DNA reads as TGTGCCAGCAGCGTAGGAGGGCTTGGAAACACCATATATTTT.

The rearrangement links TRBV19 to TRBJ2-1, with TRBD1 matching over 7 bases. Trimming took 4 bases from V and 7 from J; bases not matched to a gene: 1. In germline, CDR1 is LNHDA, CDR2 SQIVND (reference sequence). This CDR3 region has 12 residues. Here the CDR3 reads CASSTQGNEQFF. In DNA, the CDR3 is TGTGCCAGTAGTACACAGGGGAATGAGCAGTTCTTC.

The chain carries TRBV12-5 and TRBJ2-7, with D possibly TRBD1 on 6 matching bases. The V end lost 3 bases, the J end lost 4 bases, and 7 bases lay between the germline ends. Germline CDR1 reads LGHNT; CDR2 reads FRNRAP. This CDR3 has 12 residues. CDR3 DNA sequence: TGTGCTAGTGGTTTACAGGGTTACGAGCAGTACTTC. It specifies CASGLQGYEQYF.

This clone appeared a few times. The same CDR3 also results from other DNA sequences found in this sample. CDR3 bases: TGTGCCAGCAGCCAAGGGCAGGCCGATACTGAAGCTTTCTTT. Amino acids: CASSQGQADTEAFF. This chain uses TRBV4-2 with TRBJ1-1; no clear D. The CDR3 runs 14 residues. Germline CDR1 is LGHNA and CDR2 is YNFKEQ. Trimming took off 1 base at V and 5 bases at J, with 11 bases between the two ends.

The chain joins TRBV18 to TRBJ1-1; 12 nucleotides align to TRBD1. Losses at the gene ends were 4 bases for V and 6 bases for J; bases not matched to a gene: 6. Per the germline V gene, CDR1 is KGHSH and CDR2 is LQKENI. The CDR3 is made up of 15 amino acids. The CDR3 region has the DNA TGTGCCAGCTCACTGGGACAGGGGGCTTTCGCTGAAGCTTTCTTT. Translating gives CASSLGQGAFAEAFF. The complete variable domain, with remaining parts taken from reference TRBV18 and TRBJ1-1, reads NAGVMQNPRHLVRRRGQEARLRCSPMKGHSHVYWYRQLPEEGLKFMVYLQKENIIDESGMPKERFSAEFPKEGPSILRIQQVVRGDSAAYFCASSLGQGAFAEAFFGQGTRLTVV.

The CDR3 here is CASKTPPGGGYTF. The CDR3 DNA reads TGTGCCAGCAAGACTCCACCGGGTGGTGGCTACACCTTC. V usage is TRBV11-2 and J usage is TRBJ1-2; D gene ambiguous. Germline CDR1 reads SGHAT; CDR2 reads FQNNGV. There are 13 residues in the CDR3. Trimming left V 7 bases short and J 7 bases short, with 16 bases between.

The rearrangement joins TRBV19 to TRBJ2-7; 9 positions agree with TRBD2. Germline V gives CDR1 LNHDA, CDR2 SQIVND (reference sequence). The CDR3 has 14 amino acids. V shed 5 bases and J 0 bases; nucleotides not matched to a gene: 2. The CDR3 DNA reads as TGTGCCAGTAGTGTACTAGCGGGCTCCTACGAGCAGTACTTC. Amino acid sequence: CASSVLAGSYEQYF.

The CDR3 is CATSRDSFQDTQYF. The CDR3 nucleotides read TGTGCCACCAGCAGAGATAGTTTCCAAGATACGCAGTATTTT. The chain is built from TRBV15 and TRBJ2-3; D is unclear. Trimming removed 0 bases at V and 5 bases at J, with 9 bases between. CDR1 and CDR2 (germline): LNHNV, YYDKDF (reference sequence). This CDR3 contains 14 residues.

The V gene is TRBV18, the J gene TRBJ2-1; 9 positions agree with TRBD2. CDR1 KGHSH and CDR2 LQKENI come from the germline V gene. J was trimmed by 6 bases and V by 3 bases; bases with no gene match: 9. The CDR3 is made up of 16 amino acids. The CDR3 protein is CASSPPWRGGLNEQFF. As DNA, the CDR3 is TGTGCCAGCTCACCCCCTTGGCGGGGGGGCCTCAATGAGCAGTTCTTC.

The chain is built from TRBV6-2 or TRBV6-3 and TRBJ2-7; tentatively, D is TRBD1 (6 bases). Germline V gene sequence: CDR1 MNHEY, CDR2 SVGEGT. CDR3 length: 14 residues. The V and J ends lost 2 bases and 0 bases respectively, with 8 bases between them. As DNA, the CDR3 is TGTGCCAGCAGTTACCGGGACACCTCCTACGAGCAGTACTTC. Its translation: CASSYRDTSYEQYF.

The chain recombines TRBV5-1 with TRBJ1-2; D not certain. The V end lost 5 bases, the J end lost 7 bases, and 15 bases lay between the germline ends. Per the germline V gene, CDR1 is SGHRS and CDR2 is YFSETQ. CDR3 length equals 13 residues. The CDR3 region has the DNA TGCGCCAGCAGGGTAGAGCCCCTCGGTGGCTACACCTTC. Translating gives CASRVEPLGGYTF.

The chain employs TRBV10-3 and TRBJ2-3, with 7 positions matching TRBD1. The CDR3 length is 15 residues. CDR1 is ENHRY, CDR2 SYGVKD, per germline. The trim removed 4 bases at V and 2 bases at J, leaving 6 bases unmatched. CDR3 in DNA: TGTGCCATCAGTGCGAGACAGGGTCCCACAGATACGCAGTATTTT. The encoded protein is CAISARQGPTDTQYF.

Only one count was recorded for this clone. This chain uses TRBV10-3 with TRBJ2-1; TRBD2 matches at 8 bases. The germline CDR1 and CDR2 sequences are ENHRY and SYGVKD. The ends lost 2 bases at V and 6 bases at J; junction bases unmatched: 6. The CDR3 runs 15 residues. DNA of the CDR3: TGTGCCATCAGTGAGGGAGCGGGGGTCTCCAATGAGCAGTTCTTC. This encodes CAISEGAGVSNEQFF.

The chain carries TRBV6-4 and TRBJ2-1; 10 nucleotides line up with TRBD2. Looked up from germline, CDR1 is MRHNA and CDR2 is SNTAGT. J lost 8 bases, V lost 6 bases, and 10 bases had no gene match. This CDR3 is 15 amino acids long. In DNA, the CDR3 is TGTGCCAGCAGATTAGCGGGGGGCCCTTCCTATGAGCAGTTCTTC. Protein product: CASRLAGGPSYEQFF.

This clone was seen a single time. The chain is built from TRBV5-1 and TRBJ1-2; TRBD1 matches 9 bases. This CDR3 contains 16 residues. With V trimmed by 0 bases and J by 7 bases, 10 bases remained unmatched. Germline V lookup: CDR1 SGHRS, CDR2 YFSETQ. For the CDR3, the DNA is TGCGCCAGCAGCTTGGGAGCCGGGACAGGGAAGGGTGGCTACACCTTC. Protein: CASSLGAGTGKGGYTF.

The genes are TRBV27 and TRBJ1-5, with a weak D call TRBD1 (6 bases). V was pared by 2 bases and J by 11 bases, with 16 bases between. The CDR3 is 14 amino acids. Germline V gene lookup returns CDR1 MNHEY and CDR2 SMNVEV (reference sequence). The CDR3 region is CASSLGTPLGAQHF. The CDR3 region has the DNA TGTGCCAGCAGTTTAGGGACACCCCTTGGAGCCCAGCATTTT.

J is TRBJ2-7 and V is TRBV7-9; D is possibly TRBD1 (7 bases). Germline values: CDR1 SEHNR, CDR2 FQNEAQ (reference sequence). The CDR3 is 15 amino acids. V was cut by 3 bases and J by 3 bases, with 15 bases left in between. The CDR3 coding sequence is TGTGCCAGCAGCTTCGGACAGGAGGGGTACTACGAGCAGTACTTC. The encoded protein is CASSFGQEGYYEQYF.

The chain employs TRBV5-1 and TRBJ1-6, with D possibly matching TRBD1 (6 bases). The germline V gene encodes CDR1 SGHRS and CDR2 YFSETQ. The CDR3 sequence is 13 residues long. The germline V and J ends were trimmed by 1 base and 9 bases, with 8 bases remaining between them. Written as DNA, the CDR3 is TGCGCCAGCAGCTTGACAGGGAGTTCACCCCTCCACTTT. Protein product: CASSLTGSSPLHF.

This chain links TRBV6-5 with TRBJ1-6; D uncertain. Trimming stripped 6 bases from V and 0 bases from J, with 6 bases between. CDR3 length: 14 amino acids. The V gene's germline CDR1 is MNHEY and CDR2 SVGAGI. The CDR3 is CASRVSSYNSPLHF. CDR3 nucleotides: TGTGCCAGCAGGGTGAGCTCCTATAATTCACCCCTCCACTTT.

The CDR3 loop reads CAIRESGGPNTGELFF. CDR3 nucleotide sequence: TGTGCCATCAGAGAAAGCGGGGGACCGAACACCGGGGAGCTGTTTTTT. J is TRBJ2-2 and V is TRBV10-3, with TRBD2 matching over 8 bases. The CDR3 sequence is 16 residues long. The germline gives CDR1 ENHRY, CDR2 SYGVKD. The V and J ends lost 6 bases and 0 bases, in that order; junction bases with no gene match: 6.

V gene TRBV6-5 combines with J gene TRBJ2-1; D is possibly TRBD2 (6 bases). Trimming cost V 7 bases and J 8 bases, with 12 bases left between them. The CDR3 consists of 12 residues. CDR1 and CDR2 (germline): MNHEY, SVGAGI. CDR3 coding DNA: TGTGCCAGCACCCAGGGAGGTGATGAGCAGTTCTTC. It encodes CASTQGGDEQFF.

J is TRBJ2-7 and V is TRBV5-1, with D tentatively TRBD2 (5 bases). The CDR3 loop spans 12 amino acids. Germline V gene sequence: CDR1 SGHRS, CDR2 YFSETQ. With 6 bases removed from V and 6 bases from J, the gap between germline ends came to 13 bases. Here the CDR3 reads CASTLDSFEQYF. The CDR3, as DNA: TGCGCCAGCACTTTGGACTCATTCGAGCAGTACTTC.

The chain couples TRBV5-1 to TRBJ1-5, with D unclear. Germline assignment: CDR1 SGHRS and CDR2 YFSETQ. Trimming took 5 bases from V and 7 from J, leaving 13 bases between them. This CDR3 spans 13 amino acids. The CDR3 sequence: CASRRTESQPQHF. CDR3 sequence (DNA): TGCGCCAGCAGAAGAACGGAGAGCCAGCCCCAGCATTTT.

CDR3 protein: CASSQDRGDTQYF. CDR3 nucleotide sequence: TGTGCCAGCAGCCAAGATCGGGGAGATACGCAGTATTTT. The J gene is TRBJ2-3, the V gene TRBV3-1 (or the pseudogene TRBV3-2); tentative D call: TRBD2 (5 bases). Germline V CDR1 and CDR2: LGHDT, YNNKEL (reference sequence). The CDR3 has 13 residues. Trimming took off 0 bases at V and 5 bases at J, with 6 bases between the two ends.

V and J are TRBV7-2 and TRBJ1-5; D is ambiguous. The V gene lost 0 bases and the J gene lost 9 bases, with 15 bases spanning the gap. The CDR3 contains 15 residues. The germline V gene encodes CDR1 SGHTA and CDR2 FQGNSA. CDR3 loop: CASSLAPQPLMPQHF. Here the CDR3 DNA reads TGTGCCAGCAGCTTAGCCCCACAGCCTCTGATGCCCCAGCATTTT.